This is a list of T cell receptor beta chains from one sample in a study of blood T cell repertoires in COVID-19. The repertoire was sequenced with immunoSEQ multiplex PCR; TCRdb's copy has only in-frame clones and lacks some. This table has about 78,000 clones, over 70% appearing once. Sequenced input: peripheral blood. The receptors were sampled from a human donor in a cohort sampled during active COVID-19. CDR3s include the opening cysteine and the closing phenylalanine or tryptophan. A D gene is named only where the DNA matches it firmly. Where a row states a size, it is once, few, many or the class of an expanded clone; other rows omit it.

J gene | clone size | D gene | V gene | CDR3 length | CDR3 protein | CDR3 DNA
TRBJ2-3 | few | - | TRBV4-1 | 18 | CASSQESPVAQSTDTQYF | TGCGCCAGCAGCCAAGAAAGCCCTGTAGCTCAAAGCACAGATACGCAGTATTTT
TRBJ1-2 | - | - | TRBV5-4 | 14 | CASSRRYGLYGYTF | TGTGCCAGCAGCCGGCGGTATGGACTCTATGGCTACACCTTC
TRBJ2-3 | - | TRBD2 | TRBV5-1 | 15 | CASSFLAGVTDTQYF | TGCGCCAGCAGCTTTCTAGCGGGGGTCACAGATACGCAGTATTTT
TRBJ1-2 | - | - | TRBV5-1 | 14 | CASSFDRPDYGYTF | TGCGCCAGCAGCTTTGACAGGCCCGACTATGGCTACACCTTC
TRBJ2-4 | - | TRBD2 | TRBV11-2 | 16 | CASSLVGGEGKNIQYF | TGTGCCAGCAGCTTAGTCGGGGGGGAAGGCAAAAACATTCAGTACTTC
TRBJ2-7 | - | TRBD1 | TRBV5-1 | 16 | CASSRPRGNIATEQYF | TGCGCCAGCAGCCGCCCCAGGGGGAACATTGCTACCGAGCAGTACTTC
TRBJ2-7 | - | - | TRBV13 | 15 | CASSFVQYWDNEQYF | TGTGCCAGCAGCTTCGTCCAGTACTGGGACAACGAGCAGTACTTC
TRBJ2-7 | - | TRBD1 | TRBV5-1 | 15 | CASTVGTGSSYEQYF | TGCGCCAGCACCGTCGGGACAGGGTCTTCCTACGAGCAGTACTTC
TRBJ2-7 | few | - | TRBV7-2 | 14 | CASSPDWSSYEQYF | TGTGCCAGCAGCCCGGACTGGAGCTCCTACGAGCAGTACTTC
TRBJ2-2 | few | TRBD2 | TRBV14 | 17 | CASSQNVIAGAGGELFF | TGTGCCAGCAGCCAGAACGTTATAGCGGGGGCTGGCGGGGAGCTGTTTTTT
TRBJ2-3 | - | - | TRBV5-4 | 14 | CASSFQQGPDTQYF | TGTGCCAGCAGCTTCCAACAGGGACCAGATACGCAGTATTTT
TRBJ1-4 | - | - | TRBV28 | 15 | CASSLAGYSNEKLFF | TGTGCCAGCAGTTTAGCAGGGTACTCAAATGAAAAACTGTTTTTT
TRBJ2-5 | - | TRBD2 | TRBV12-3/TRBV12-4 | 13 | CASGWGGQETQYF | TGTGCCTCGGGCTGGGGGGGCCAAGAGACCCAGTACTTC
TRBJ2-7 | - | - | TRBV27 | 15 | CASSPLGGGTYEQYF | TGTGCCAGCTCCCCCCTCGGCGGGGGCACCTACGAGCAGTACTTC
TRBJ2-5 | once | - | TRBV5-5 | 13 | CASSFVYQETQYF | TGTGCCAGCAGCTTCGTGTACCAAGAGACCCAGTACTTC
TRBJ2-1 | - | TRBD2 | TRBV7-7 | 15 | CASSPTSGGGNEQFF | TGTGCCAGCAGCCCGACTAGCGGGGGTGGCAATGAGCAGTTCTTC
TRBJ2-1 | - | - | TRBV7-9 | 14 | CASGRGGAYNEQFF | TGTGCCAGCGGGCGCGGGGGCGCGTACAATGAGCAGTTCTTC
TRBJ1-6 | - | - | TRBV5-1 | 13 | CASSLKLDSPLHF | TGCGCCAGCAGCTTGAAACTGGATTCACCCCTCCACTTT
TRBJ2-1 | - | - | TRBV6-2/TRBV6-3 | 15 | CASSHLRAGYNEQFF | TGTGCCAGCAGCCACTTGAGGGCCGGCTACAATGAGCAGTTCTTC
TRBJ2-7 | - | - | TRBV20-1 | 12 | CSASKEGYEQYF | TGCAGTGCTAGTAAAGAGGGTTACGAGCAGTACTTC
TRBJ2-7 | - | - | TRBV20-1 | 12 | CSASPRGNEQYF | TGCAGTGCTAGTCCCAGGGGCAACGAGCAGTACTTC
TRBJ2-2 | - | TRBD1 | TRBV9 | 16 | CASSLRDRANTGELFF | TGTGCCAGCAGCCTCCGGGACAGGGCGAACACCGGGGAGCTGTTTTTT
TRBJ2-5 | - | - | TRBV7-9 | 17 | CASSLRGGGGEKETQYF | TGTGCCAGCAGCTTAAGGGGTGGAGGGGGCGAAAAGGAGACCCAGTACTTC
TRBJ1-2 | - | - | TRBV30 | 14 | CAWSYAGQGNGYTF | TGTGCCTGGAGTTACGCAGGTCAGGGGAATGGCTACACCTTC
TRBJ1-6 | - | - | TRBV6-5 | 14 | CASRPGVFGSPLHF | TGTGCCAGCAGGCCGGGGGTCTTTGGTTCACCCCTCCACTTT
TRBJ2-3 | - | TRBD2 | TRBV4-1 | 15 | CASSQFGGNTDTQYF | TGCGCCAGCAGCCAATTCGGGGGGAACACAGATACGCAGTATTTT
TRBJ2-7 | - | TRBD2 | TRBV5-1 | 17 | CASSPGLAGPSSYEQYF | TGCGCCAGCAGCCCGGGACTAGCGGGGCCGAGCTCCTACGAGCAGTACTTC
TRBJ2-3 | once | TRBD2 | TRBV3-1/TRBV3-2 | 18 | CASSQSTSGGGRADTQYF | TGTGCCAGCAGCCAGAGTACTAGCGGGGGGGGAAGGGCAGATACGCAGTATTTT
TRBJ2-1 | few | TRBD1 | TRBV2 | 12 | CASRTGMNEQFF | TGTGCCAGTAGGACAGGGATGAATGAGCAGTTCTTC
TRBJ2-3 | few | - | TRBV3-1/TRBV3-2 | 15 | CASSSPPSDRDTQYF | TGTGCCAGCAGCTCCCCCCCTAGCGACAGAGATACGCAGTATTTT
TRBJ2-1 | - | TRBD2 | TRBV7-2 | 15 | CALRGGPRRGNEQFF | TGTGCCCTGCGGGGGGGCCCAAGACGAGGCAATGAGCAGTTCTTC
TRBJ2-7 | - | TRBD2 | TRBV6-5 | 13 | CASRSSGGPEQYF | TGTGCCAGCAGATCTAGCGGGGGCCCCGAGCAGTACTTC
TRBJ1-5 | - | - | TRBV4-2 | 15 | CASSQDRTENQPQHF | TGTGCCAGCAGCCAAGATCGAACAGAGAATCAGCCCCAGCATTTT
TRBJ2-3 | - | - | TRBV7-2 | 14 | CASSSPPSTDTQYF | TGTGCCAGCAGCTCCCCTCCGAGCACAGATACGCAGTATTTT
TRBJ2-1 | - | TRBD1 | TRBV28 | 16 | CASSPPLLRQGESQFF | TGTGCCAGCAGTCCCCCCCTTTTACGGCAGGGGGAGAGTCAGTTCTTC
TRBJ2-3 | once | TRBD2 | TRBV6-6 | 14 | CASSYRGGSDTQYF | TGTGCCAGCAGTTACCGGGGGGGGTCAGATACGCAGTATTTT
TRBJ2-3 | - | TRBD2 | TRBV11-3 | 15 | CASSLKAGGADTQYF | TGTGCCAGCAGCTTAAAAGCGGGGGGAGCAGATACGCAGTATTTT
TRBJ1-3 | few | TRBD1 | TRBV5-1 | 16 | CASSPWTGSSGNTIYF | TGCGCCAGCAGCCCCTGGACAGGTTCCTCTGGAAACACCATATATTTT
TRBJ2-2 | - | - | TRBV5-6 | 15 | CASSPGRGESGELFF | TGTGCCAGCAGCCCGGGGAGGGGGGAATCCGGGGAGCTGTTTTTT
TRBJ2-1 | few | - | TRBV7-2 | 15 | CASSLDWGPYNEQFF | TGTGCCAGCAGCTTAGATTGGGGGCCCTACAATGAGCAGTTCTTC
TRBJ2-1 | - | - | TRBV28 | 13 | CASSWAPYNEQFF | TGTGCCAGTTCTTGGGCTCCCTACAATGAGCAGTTCTTC
TRBJ1-6 | - | TRBD1 | TRBV29-1 | 13 | CSVRQGNNSPLHF | TGCAGCGTTCGACAGGGAAATAATTCACCCCTCCACTTT
TRBJ2-6 | - | - | TRBV19 | 16 | CASNPPRSSGANVLTF | TGTGCCAGTAACCCGCCCCGGAGCTCTGGGGCCAACGTCCTGACTTTC
TRBJ2-7 | - | - | TRBV6-6 | 15 | CASRPLRGASYEQYF | TGTGCCAGCAGGCCGCTCCGAGGAGCCTCCTACGAGCAGTACTTC
TRBJ1-2 | - | TRBD1 | TRBV5-1 | 13 | CASSRGQGPGYTF | TGCGCCAGCAGTCGCGGACAGGGGCCTGGCTACACCTTC
TRBJ2-5 | - | TRBD2 | TRBV5-4 | 16 | CASSSPTGTSQETQYF | TGTGCCAGCAGCTCCCCAACCGGGACTAGCCAGGAGACCCAGTACTTC
TRBJ2-7 | few | - | TRBV5-1 | 15 | CASSQGHRESYEQYF | TGCGCCAGCAGCCAGGGACACCGAGAATCCTACGAGCAGTACTTC
TRBJ2-1 | - | - | TRBV7-2 | 13 | CASSLSRVNEQFF | TGTGCCAGCAGCTTAAGCAGGGTCAATGAGCAGTTCTTC
TRBJ2-7 | - | TRBD2 | TRBV6-5 | 15 | CASGERGAVSYEQYF | TGTGCCAGCGGGGAGCGGGGGGCCGTCTCCTACGAGCAGTACTTC
TRBJ2-7 | - | TRBD1 | TRBV27 | 15 | CASSFGTGGAYEQYF | TGTGCCAGCAGTTTCGGGACAGGGGGGGCCTACGAGCAGTACTTC
TRBJ1-2 | - | TRBD1 | TRBV29-1 | 13 | CSVRGQTNYGYTF | TGCAGCGTGAGGGGACAGACTAACTATGGCTACACCTTC
TRBJ1-1 | - | - | TRBV13 | 13 | CASSFESNTEAFF | TGTGCCAGCAGCTTTGAGTCGAACACTGAAGCTTTCTTT
TRBJ1-2 | - | TRBD1 | TRBV3-1/TRBV3-2 | 15 | CASSRLTGSNYGYTF | TGTGCCAGCAGCCGCCTGACAGGGTCTAACTATGGCTACACCTTC
TRBJ1-6 | - | TRBD1 | TRBV7-2 | 14 | CASSSGQKNSPLHF | TGTGCCAGCAGCTCGGGACAGAAGAATTCACCCCTCCACTTT
TRBJ1-4 | - | - | TRBV19 | 15 | CASSIRGRPNEKLFF | TGTGCCAGTAGTATACGGGGTCGACCCAATGAAAAACTGTTTTTT